This T cell receptor beta chain stems from a study of blood T cell repertoires in COVID-19. Across the whole study: Sites in the United States, Italy and Spain provided acute and convalescent COVID-19 samples.

The junction had 4 bases not matched to a gene; V was cut back by 4 bases and J by 3 bases. This CDR3 spans 14 amino acids. Germline assignment: CDR1 SGHVS and CDR2 FQNEAQ. Measured with immunoSEQ multiplex PCR; TCRdb has only the in-frame clones, and not every one. Of approximately 160,000 clones in the sample, around four fifths were seen once. The chain links TRBV7-8 to TRBJ1-1; TRBD1 matches 8 bases. The clonotype was recovered from a man in his sixties or seventies with acute or convalescent COVID-19. The specimen sequenced was peripheral blood. The CDR3 nucleotides read TGTGCCAGCAGCTCCAGGGGGCGGGACACTGAAGCTTTCTTT. Translation: CASSSRGRDTEAFF.